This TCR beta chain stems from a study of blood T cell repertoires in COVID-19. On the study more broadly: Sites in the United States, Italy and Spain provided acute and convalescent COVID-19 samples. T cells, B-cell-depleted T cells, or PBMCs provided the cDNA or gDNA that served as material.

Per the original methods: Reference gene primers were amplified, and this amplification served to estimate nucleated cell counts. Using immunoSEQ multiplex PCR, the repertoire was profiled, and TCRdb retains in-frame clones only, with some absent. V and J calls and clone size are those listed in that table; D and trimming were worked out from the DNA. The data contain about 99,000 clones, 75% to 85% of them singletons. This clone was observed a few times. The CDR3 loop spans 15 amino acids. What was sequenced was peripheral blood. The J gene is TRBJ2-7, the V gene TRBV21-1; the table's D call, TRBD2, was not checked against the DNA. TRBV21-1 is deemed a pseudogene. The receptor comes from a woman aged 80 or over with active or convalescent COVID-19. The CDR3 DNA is TGTGCCAGCAGTCCTTTAGCGGGAGGGCGATACGAGCAGTACTTC. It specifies CASSPLAGGRYEQYF.